This passage covers 22 T cell receptor beta chains from one sample sequenced in a study of T cells after posttransplantation cyclophosphamide. Sequenced by immunoSEQ multiplex PCR; TCRdb stores in-frame clones only, minus some. This sample has roughly 13,000 clones, with over 60% found just once. The sequenced sample was memory CD4+ T cells sorted from PBMCs. Receptors originate from a man in his forties or fifties.

The rearrangement uses TRBV7-6 and TRBJ2-2; no firm D call. Germline V gene lookup returns CDR1 SGHVS and CDR2 FNYEAQ. The CDR3 is 14 amino acids. V dropped 2 bases and J dropped 3 bases, with 7 bases sitting between them. CDR3 nucleotides: TGTGCCAGCAGCTTAAACCCGGACACCGGGGAGCTGTTTTTT. The encoded protein is CASSLNPDTGELFF.

The chain is built from TRBV27 and TRBJ1-2, with no clear D. CDR3 length: 13 amino acids. V was clipped by 3 bases and J by 4 bases, with 9 bases between them. Germline CDR1 MNHEY, CDR2 SMNVEV (reference sequence). The CDR3 coding sequence is TGTGCCAGCAGTTTCAGGCCCGGCTATGGCTACACCTTC. Amino acids: CASSFRPGYGYTF.

There are a few counts of this clone. The chain links TRBV21-1 to TRBJ1-4; the listed D gene, TRBD1, was not tested against the DNA. TRBV21-1 represents a pseudogene. This CDR3 is 18 amino acids long. In nucleotides, the CDR3 is TGTGCCAGCATGGACAGGGAGTCTCCGAGCGTCACCAATGAAAAACTGTTTTTT. This translates into CASMDRESPSVTNEKLFF.

V gene TRBV19 combines with J gene TRBJ2-6; TRBD1 matches 8 bases. The ends lost 5 bases at V and 0 bases at J; junction bases unmatched: 6. The length of the CDR3 is 17 residues. The V gene's germline CDR1 is LNHDA and CDR2 SQIVND (reference sequence). The CDR3 DNA is TGTGCCAGTAGTCAGGGACAGGTGAGCTCTGGGGCCAACGTCCTGACTTTC. Its protein is CASSQGQVSSGANVLTF.

V is TRBV18 and J is TRBJ2-7; TRBD1 agrees at 11 bases. The V gene end was trimmed by 4 bases and the J gene end by 6 bases; junction bases not matched to a gene: 8. Germline V gene lookup returns CDR1 KGHSH and CDR2 LQKENI. This CDR3 spans 15 amino acids. The DNA for the CDR3 is TGTGCCAGCTCACTAGGGACAGGGGGAACTGGCGAGCAGTACTTC. This codes for CASSLGTGGTGEQYF.

This clone was detected only a few times. V gene TRBV27 combines with J gene TRBJ2-2; 9 nucleotides match TRBD2. After removal of 6 bases from V and 3 bases from J, the junction contained 11 bases not matched to a gene. The CDR3 contains 17 residues. Germline V gives CDR1 MNHEY, CDR2 SMNVEV (reference sequence). This CDR3 reads CASRPPGTSYDTGELFF. Here the CDR3 DNA reads TGTGCCAGCAGGCCCCCCGGGACTAGCTATGACACCGGGGAGCTGTTTTTT.

This chain links TRBV5-1 with TRBJ2-2; no reliable D call. The CDR3 has 15 amino acids. CDR1 and CDR2 from the germline V gene are SGHRS and YFSETQ. With 4 bases removed from V and 1 base from J, the gap between germline ends came to 11 bases. CDR3: CASSPLSENTGELFF. CDR3 sequence (DNA): TGCGCCAGCAGCCCCCTAAGTGAGAACACCGGGGAGCTGTTTTTT.

This sequence joins TRBV11-2 and TRBJ2-1; 15 bases map to TRBD2. Germline V gives CDR1 SGHAT, CDR2 FQNNGV. The CDR3 sequence is 19 residues long. V shed 5 bases and J 2 bases; nucleotides not matched to a gene: 10. The CDR3 region is CASSPRTSGRASAYNEQFF. Written as DNA, the CDR3 is TGTGCCAGCAGCCCGAGGACTAGCGGGAGGGCCTCGGCCTACAATGAGCAGTTCTTC.

V usage is TRBV2 and J usage is TRBJ2-2; D possibly corresponds to TRBD2 (5 bases). Germline CDR1 SNHLY, CDR2 FYNNEI. Trimming cost V 8 bases and J 5 bases, with 15 bases left between them. This CDR3 contains 14 residues. This chain's CDR3 is CASQSTSRTGELFF. The CDR3 DNA reads TGTGCCAGCCAAAGTACTAGTAGGACCGGGGAGCTGTTTTTT.

This clone has more than one count but fewer than ten. CDR3 protein: CASRVGGIVGEQYF. In DNA, the CDR3 is TGTGCCAGCAGAGTGGGGGGAATAGTCGGCGAGCAGTACTTC. This sequence joins TRBV6-1 and TRBJ2-7; D possibly corresponds to TRBD2 (6 bases). Germline CDR1 is MNHNS and CDR2 is SASEGT. The CDR3 extends over 14 amino acids. V was pared by 6 bases and J by 6 bases, with 18 bases between.

This chain links TRBV7-2 with TRBJ1-5; TRBD1 matches 7 bases. From germline, CDR1 is SGHTA and CDR2 FQGNSA. Germline trimming cut 5 bases from V and 2 bases from J; bases unmatched to any gene: 3. There are 14 residues in the CDR3. The CDR3 region has the DNA TGTGCCAGCAGCAACACAGGGGGCAATCAGCCCCAGCATTTT. Amino acids: CASSNTGGNQPQHF.

The chain uses TRBV9 and TRBJ1-1, with D perhaps matching TRBD1 (5 bases). There are 15 residues in the CDR3. Germline V gives CDR1 SGDLS, CDR2 YYNGEE. Trimming removed 0 bases at V and 4 bases at J, with 13 bases between. In DNA, the CDR3 is TGTGCCAGCAGCGTAGCCGAAGGGGTAAGCACTGAAGCTTTCTTT. This encodes CASSVAEGVSTEAFF.

The chain employs TRBV10-3 and TRBJ1-4; D possibly corresponds to TRBD1 (6 bases). Germline V gives CDR1 ENHRY, CDR2 SYGVKD. The CDR3 totals 12 residues. Trimming removed 7 bases at V and 6 bases at J, with 9 bases between. The CDR3 sequence is CAIKGGDEKLFF. The CDR3 nucleotides are TGTGCCATCAAGGGGGGGGATGAAAAACTGTTTTTT.

The chain carries TRBV29-1 and TRBJ2-5; D is perhaps TRBD2 (5 bases). Germline V gene data show CDR1 as SQVTM and CDR2 as ANQGSEA. The V end was cut by 7 bases, the J end by 9 bases, with 18 bases between. The CDR3 is 12 residues long. In DNA, the CDR3 is TGCAGCGCTCGGACGGGCCTCGGGGCCCAGTACTTC. This codes for CSARTGLGAQYF.

Here the CDR3 DNA reads TGTGCCTGGAGCGACACAGGTTATCAGTTCTTC. Translation: CAWSDTGYQFF. The V gene is TRBV30, the J gene TRBJ2-1, with D possibly TRBD1 on 5 matching bases. Trimming left V 3 bases short and J 13 bases short, with 13 bases between. CDR1 is GTSNPN and CDR2 is SVGIG in the germline V gene (reference sequence). The CDR3 is 11 residues long.

The rearrangement links TRBV5-1 to TRBJ2-5; D is ambiguous. CDR3 length: 15 amino acids. Between the trimmed V and J ends, which lost 4 bases and 1 base, there was a span of 14 bases. Germline CDR1 reads SGHRS; CDR2 reads YFSETQ. The CDR3: CASSPGSMPQETQYF. CDR3 DNA: TGCGCCAGCAGCCCCGGTTCTATGCCCCAAGAGACCCAGTACTTC.

The CDR3, as DNA: TGTGCCATCAGAGACAGCGGGGGGGATTACTACGAGCAGTACTTC. Translating it yields CAIRDSGGDYYEQYF. The gene calls are TRBV10-3 and TRBJ2-5; 10 bases are shared with TRBD2. The J call could be wrong; TRBJ2-7 is a better fit for the DNA end. The germline V gene encodes CDR1 ENHRY and CDR2 SYGVKD. There are 15 residues in the CDR3.

The CDR3 protein is CASSGINYGYTF. CDR3 sequence (DNA): TGTGCCAGCAGTGGTATAAACTATGGCTACACCTTC. The gene calls are TRBV2 and TRBJ1-2; D remains unclear. In germline, CDR1 is SNHLY, CDR2 FYNNEI. CDR3 length: 12 amino acids. V gave up 4 bases and J gave up 2 bases, with 5 bases separating them.

The chain's CDR3 is CASSPLGGHGYTF. The CDR3 nucleotides are TGTGCCAGCTCACCCCTCGGGGGGCATGGCTACACCTTC. The chain carries TRBV18 and TRBJ1-2; tentatively, D is TRBD1 (6 bases). CDR3 length equals 13 residues. Trimming cost V 3 bases and J 6 bases, with 11 bases left between them. Germline-derived CDR1 and CDR2 are KGHSH and LQKENI.

V and J are TRBV5-1 and TRBJ1-1; a weak D match, TRBD1 (6 bases). The germline V gene encodes CDR1 SGHRS and CDR2 YFSETQ. V shed 6 bases and J shed 3 bases, with 30 bases lying between them. The CDR3 is 19 amino acids. The CDR3, as DNA: TGCGCCAGCACCAATAGGGGGTCTGGGTGGGGAAGGCGGGACACTGAAGCTTTCTTT. Translated: CASTNRGSGWGRRDTEAFF.

The chain joins TRBV6-5 to TRBJ2-7; D unclear. This CDR3 has 14 amino acids. Germline loops: CDR1 MNHEY, CDR2 SVGAGI. V shed 5 bases and J shed 5 bases, with 16 bases lying between them. Here the CDR3 DNA reads TGTGCCAGCAGTGACCGTTGGAGTTCTGACGAGCAGTACTTC. This codes for CASSDRWSSDEQYF.

The genes are TRBV6-4 and TRBJ2-1; D is unclear. CDR1 and CDR2 (germline): MRHNA, SNTAGT. The CDR3 covers 14 residues. The V and J ends lost 0 bases and 4 bases respectively, with 7 bases between them. The CDR3 DNA is TGTGCCAGCAGTGACTCGCCAACTTACAATGAGCAGTTCTTC. It specifies CASSDSPTYNEQFF.